The 26 T cell receptor beta chains presented below share a single source sample, sequenced in a study of cytomegalovirus exposure and HLA in healthy donors. PCR employed 60 Vbeta and 13 Jbeta primers. The assay was immunoSEQ multiplex PCR, and TCRdb's table has in-frame clones only and misses some. The sample has roughly 280,000 clones; under 80% are singletons. The sample comprised PBMCs. The receptors were gathered from a female donor in good health and CMV-seronegative.

V and J are TRBV5-6 and TRBJ1-1; D not certain. The V gene lost 0 bases and the J gene lost 5 bases, with 8 bases spanning the gap. Per the germline V gene, CDR1 is SGHDT and CDR2 is YYEEEE. The CDR3 contains 13 residues. CDR3 residues: CASSLGRWTEAFF. CDR3 DNA: TGTGCCAGCAGCTTGGGCAGGTGGACTGAAGCTTTCTTT.

The chain joins TRBV5-4 to TRBJ2-3; TRBD2 matches 11 bases. The CDR3 is made up of 17 amino acids. CDR1 is SGHNT, CDR2 YYREEE, per germline (reference sequence). V lost 0 bases to trimming and J lost 5 bases; unmatched junction nucleotides: 8. CDR3 in amino acids: CASSLDGLAGSQDTQYF. The CDR3 DNA sequence: TGTGCCAGCAGCTTGGACGGACTAGCGGGCTCCCAAGATACGCAGTATTTT. Filled out from reference TRBV5-4 and TRBJ2-3, the complete variable domain reads ETGVTQSPTHLIKTRGQQVTLRCSSQSGHNTVSWYQQALGQGPQFIFQYYREEENGRGNFPPRFSGLQFPNYSSELNVNALELDDSALYLCASSLDGLAGSQDTQYFGPGTRLTVL.

This clone was recorded once. The V call is TRBV7-2, the J call TRBJ2-7; D might be TRBD2 (5 bases). From germline, CDR1 is SGHTA and CDR2 FQGNSA. The CDR3 length is 15 residues. V was shortened by 5 bases and J by 4 bases, with 18 bases between the two germline ends. In DNA, the CDR3 is TGTGCCAGCAGCCCTACGCTGATAGCGCGGTACGAGCAGTACTTC. This codes for CASSPTLIARYEQYF.

This chain joins TRBV7-2 and TRBJ2-3, with TRBD2 matching over 7 bases. J lost 7 bases, V lost 4 bases, and 5 bases had no gene match. Germline lookup yields CDR1 SGHTA and CDR2 FQGNSA. This CDR3 comprises 13 residues. The CDR3 nucleotides are TGTGCCAGCAGCTGGGGGGGGGTCAATACGCAGTATTTT. It encodes CASSWGGVNTQYF.

The chain combines TRBV14 with TRBJ2-7; D gene unclear. This CDR3 has 16 amino acids. Germline CDR1 SGHDN, CDR2 FVKESK. V was shortened by 1 base and J by 3 bases, with 16 bases between the two germline ends. The CDR3 loop is CASSQVGPGRNYEQYF. DNA for the CDR3: TGTGCCAGCAGCCAAGTCGGCCCAGGCCGAAACTACGAGCAGTACTTC.

CDR3: CASSVDLSNTGELFF. CDR3 in DNA: TGTGCCAGCAGCGTAGACCTATCAAACACCGGGGAGCTGTTTTTT. The chain links TRBV9 to TRBJ2-2; D remains ambiguous. Per the germline V gene, CDR1 is SGDLS and CDR2 is YYNGEE. Trimming stripped 0 bases from V and 2 bases from J, with 8 bases between. The CDR3 length is 15 residues.

This clone has a single count. The genes are TRBV10-1 and TRBJ1-2; perhaps TRBD1 as D (6 bases). The CDR3 has 13 amino acids. CDR1 and CDR2 from the germline V gene are WNHNN and SYGVQD (reference sequence). Trimming took 3 bases from V and 2 from J, leaving 7 bases between them. The CDR3 reads CASSETGNYGYTF. The CDR3, as DNA: TGCGCCAGCAGTGAAACAGGGAACTATGGCTACACCTTC.

This chain uses TRBV13 with TRBJ2-7; TRBD1 matches 9 bases. Germline loops: CDR1 PRHDT, CDR2 FYEKMQ (reference sequence). J gave up 3 bases and V 5 bases, and 5 bases lay outside the gene matches. The CDR3 is 14 residues long. CDR3 amino acids: CASSPRDRVYEQYF. The CDR3 DNA reads TGTGCCAGCAGCCCCCGGGACAGGGTCTACGAGCAGTACTTC.

CDR3 sequence reads: CAIGLEAFF. DNA of the CDR3: TGTGCCATCGGCCTTGAAGCTTTCTTT. The chain links TRBV10-3 to TRBJ1-1; no reliable D call. V was trimmed by 8 bases and J by 7 bases, leaving 5 bases between them. The CDR3 covers 9 residues. The germline gives CDR1 ENHRY, CDR2 SYGVKD.

The chain joins TRBV25-1 to TRBJ1-1; D call uncertain. The CDR3 totals 13 residues. Trimming took 6 bases from V and 7 from J, leaving 15 bases between them. CDR1 is MGHDK and CDR2 is SYGVNS in the germline V gene. The CDR3: CASRGVGVGEAFF. CDR3 sequence (DNA): TGTGCCAGCAGGGGAGTTGGGGTTGGTGAAGCTTTCTTT.

This clone was seen only once. The rearrangement joins TRBV7-9 to TRBJ1-4; D may be TRBD1 (6 bases). CDR3 length: 15 residues. CDR1 is SEHNR and CDR2 is FQNEAQ in the germline V gene (reference sequence). Deletions cut 4 bases from V and 7 bases from J, with 16 bases between. The CDR3 nucleotides are TGTGCCAGCAGCTCCCGACAGGAAAAGGGTGAAAAACTGTTTTTT. It specifies CASSSRQEKGEKLFF. The full variable domain, completed using reference TRBV7-9 and TRBJ1-4, is DTGVSQNPRHKITKRGQNVTFRCDPISEHNRLYWYRQTLGQGPEFLTYFQNEAQLEKSRLLSDRFSAERPKGSFSTLEIQRTEQGDSAMYLCASSSRQEKGEKLFFGSGTQLSVL.

Worth noting for this clone: One end of the junction is discordant with germline, which a read error may explain. This chain uses TRBV7-9 with TRBJ1-1; TRBD1 matches 7 bases. From germline, CDR1 is SEHNR and CDR2 FQNEAQ (reference sequence). The CDR3 length is 17 residues. The chain's CDR3 is CSSSLGETGTVDTEAFF. The CDR3 nucleotides are TGTTCCAGCAGCTTAGGGGAGACAGGGACCGTGGACACTGAAGCTTTCTTT.

This clone was counted between two and nine times. V and J are TRBV2 and TRBJ1-6; tentative D call: TRBD1 (5 bases). From germline, CDR1 is SNHLY and CDR2 FYNNEI. The germline V and J ends were trimmed by 10 bases and 9 bases, with 10 bases remaining between them. This CDR3 spans 11 amino acids. CDR3 amino acids: CATQGASPLHF. CDR3 nucleotide sequence: TGTGCCACCCAAGGGGCTTCACCCCTCCACTTT.

This clone was counted a few times. This rearrangement joins TRBV2 to TRBJ2-7; 12 bases match TRBD1. This CDR3 spans 13 amino acids. With 10 bases clipped from V and 7 bases from J, the junction kept 8 bases outside the gene matches. The germline V gene has CDR1 SNHLY and CDR2 FYNNEI. The DNA for the CDR3 is TGTGCCACGACGGGACAGGGGGCGGGTGAGCAGTACTTC. Amino acids: CATTGQGAGEQYF.

The sample holds a few counts of this clone. The genes are TRBV5-4 and TRBJ2-7; 13 nucleotides line up with TRBD2. CDR1 is SGHNT, CDR2 YYREEE, per germline (reference sequence). V lost 3 bases and J lost 7; bases outside the gene matches: 7. The CDR3 has 15 residues. The CDR3 nucleotides read TGTGCCAGCAGCTCAGGACTAGCGGGAGCGAGGGAGCAGTACTTC. This encodes CASSSGLAGAREQYF.

This clone came up a few times. V usage is TRBV12-2 and J usage is TRBJ2-2; the table's D gene call, TRBD2, was not cross checked with the DNA. TRBV12-2 is a documented pseudogene. CDR3 length: 15 amino acids. DNA of the CDR3: TGTGCAAGTCGCCCTATTCTAGCGAGGACCGGGGAGCTGTTTTTT. It is translated as CASRPILARTGELFF.

This clone has more than one count but fewer than ten. The rearrangement links TRBV28 to TRBJ1-2, with a weak D call TRBD1 (6 bases). Germline CDR1 MDHEN, CDR2 SYDVKM. The CDR3 sequence is 16 residues long. The ends were cut back, 6 bases at V and 10 bases at J, with 27 bases in the middle. DNA of the CDR3: TGTGCCAGCAGCCTTAACCCCCGGGGGGGCGCCTTACTCTACACCTTC. Translated: CASSLNPRGGALLYTF.

In this sample, this clone turned up once. This chain joins TRBV6-1 and TRBJ1-2; no clear D gene. There are 12 residues in the CDR3. Germline V gene sequence: CDR1 MNHNS, CDR2 SASEGT. With 8 bases removed from V and 4 bases from J, the gap between germline ends came to 11 bases. This chain's CDR3 is CASSYGGYGYTF. The CDR3, as DNA: TGTGCCAGCTCCTACGGCGGCTATGGCTACACCTTC.

V gene TRBV18 combines with J gene TRBJ2-1, with D maybe TRBD2 (6 bases). The V end was cut by 5 bases, the J end by 8 bases, with 19 bases between. CDR3 length: 15 residues. In germline, CDR1 is KGHSH, CDR2 LQKENI. CDR3 bases: TGTGCCAGCTCAGAGACGAGCGGGCCTGGGTATGAGCAGTTCTTC. Its protein is CASSETSGPGYEQFF.

This clone was observed a handful of times. This rearrangement joins TRBV10-3 to TRBJ2-7; TRBD1 aligns across 11 bases. After removal of 2 bases from V and 7 bases from J, the junction contained 7 bases not matched to a gene. The germline CDR1 and CDR2 sequences are ENHRY and SYGVKD. The CDR3 has 15 amino acids. CDR3 amino acids: CAISERTGGQEEQYF. CDR3 DNA: TGTGCCATCAGTGAGAGGACAGGGGGCCAAGAGGAGCAGTACTTC.

This chain links TRBV9 with TRBJ2-1; 9 nucleotides line up with TRBD2. After removal of 4 bases from V and 8 bases from J, the junction contained 16 bases not matched to a gene. Germline V lookup: CDR1 SGDLS, CDR2 YYNGEE. The CDR3 has 17 residues. The CDR3 here is CASSQLRVAGGKYEQFF. CDR3 bases: TGTGCCAGCAGCCAACTTCGAGTTGCGGGAGGGAAGTATGAGCAGTTCTTC.

The V and J genes are TRBV28 and TRBJ2-1, with D possibly matching TRBD2 (6 bases). Trimming took 3 bases from V and 6 from J, leaving 12 bases between them. Germline values: CDR1 MDHEN, CDR2 SYDVKM. This CDR3 is 14 amino acids long. CDR3 sequence reads: CASSLSGEGNEQFF. For the CDR3, the DNA is TGTGCCAGCAGTTTGTCGGGAGAAGGCAATGAGCAGTTCTTC.

This chain uses TRBV5-1 with TRBJ1-2; 7 bases fit TRBD1. The length of the CDR3 is 15 residues. The V gene end was trimmed by 4 bases and the J gene end by 6 bases; junction bases not matched to a gene: 12. The germline CDR1 and CDR2 sequences are SGHRS and YFSETQ. DNA of the CDR3: TGCGCCAGCAGCGCTGGGGGACAGAGATTCAATGGCTACACCTTC. Protein sequence: CASSAGGQRFNGYTF.

This chain links TRBV4-1 with TRBJ1-2; 9 bases align to TRBD1. This CDR3 has 19 residues. Per germline, CDR1 MGHRA and CDR2 YSYEKL. V lost 2 bases to trimming and J lost 4 bases; unmatched junction nucleotides: 17. CDR3: CASSQNTGTGLVQVYGYTF. CDR3 coding DNA: TGCGCCAGCAGCCAAAACACCGGGACAGGGTTGGTCCAGGTCTATGGCTACACCTTC.

The rearrangement uses TRBV5-4 and TRBJ2-3; TRBD2 agrees at 14 bases. Germline V gene sequence: CDR1 SGHNT, CDR2 YYREEE (reference sequence). The CDR3 totals 15 residues. The V segment lost 0 bases and the J segment 6 bases; nucleotides outside the gene matches: 0. The CDR3 loop is CASSLGTSGRDTQYF. The CDR3 nucleotides read TGTGCCAGCAGCTTGGGGACTAGCGGGAGGGATACGCAGTATTTT.

The rearrangement joins TRBV30 to TRBJ2-2, with 8 bases identical to TRBD2. Germline loops: CDR1 GTSNPN, CDR2 SVGIG (reference sequence). The CDR3 is made up of 15 amino acids. Germline trimming cut 0 bases from V and 7 bases from J; bases unmatched to any gene: 7. DNA of the CDR3: TGTGCCTGGAGTGTTTCAGCGGGAGTGATCGGGGAGCTGTTTTTT. Encoded protein: CAWSVSAGVIGELFF.